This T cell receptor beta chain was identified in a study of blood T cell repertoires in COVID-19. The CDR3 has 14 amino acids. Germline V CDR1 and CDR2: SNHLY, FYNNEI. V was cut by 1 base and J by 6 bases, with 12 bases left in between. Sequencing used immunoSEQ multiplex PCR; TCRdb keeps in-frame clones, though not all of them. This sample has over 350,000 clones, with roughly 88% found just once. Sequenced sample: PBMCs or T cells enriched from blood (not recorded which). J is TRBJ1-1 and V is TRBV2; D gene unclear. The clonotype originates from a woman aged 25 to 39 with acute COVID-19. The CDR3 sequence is CASSEGTPRAEAFF. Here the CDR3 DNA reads TGTGCCAGCAGTGAAGGGACTCCTAGGGCTGAAGCTTTCTTT.